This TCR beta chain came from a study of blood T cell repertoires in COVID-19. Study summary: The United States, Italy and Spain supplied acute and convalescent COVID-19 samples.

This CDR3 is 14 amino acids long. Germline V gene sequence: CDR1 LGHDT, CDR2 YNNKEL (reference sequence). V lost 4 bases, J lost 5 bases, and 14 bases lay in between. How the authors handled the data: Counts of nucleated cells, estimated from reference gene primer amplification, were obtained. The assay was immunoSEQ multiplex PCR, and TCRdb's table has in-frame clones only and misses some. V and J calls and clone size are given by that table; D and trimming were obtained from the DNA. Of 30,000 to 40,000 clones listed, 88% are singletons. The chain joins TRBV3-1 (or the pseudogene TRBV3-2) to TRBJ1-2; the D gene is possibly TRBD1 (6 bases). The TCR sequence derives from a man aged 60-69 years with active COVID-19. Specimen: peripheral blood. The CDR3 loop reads CASSRNREIYGYTF. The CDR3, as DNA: TGTGCCAGCAGCCGGAACAGGGAGATATATGGCTACACCTTC.